Shown below are 6 T cell receptor beta chains from a single sample sequenced in a study of blood T cell repertoires in COVID-19. The data were produced by immunoSEQ multiplex PCR, yet TCRdb's version contains in-frame clones alone and is incomplete. The profile covers 200,000 or so clones, with roughly 80% appearing a single time and around 19% taken by the ten largest. Sequencing was performed on peripheral blood. The receptors stem from a human donor in a cohort sampled during active COVID-19.

CDR3 residues: CASSYSSRTANTEAFF. CDR3 coding DNA: TGTGCCAGCAGTTACTCGAGCCGGACAGCAAACACTGAAGCTTTCTTT. The genes are TRBV6-6 and TRBJ1-1, with a possible D match to TRBD1 (6 bases). The CDR3 runs 16 residues. From germline, CDR1 is MNHNY and CDR2 SVGAGI (reference sequence). V was trimmed by 0 bases and J by 2 bases, leaving 13 bases between them.

The chain carries TRBV5-1 and TRBJ2-7; TRBD2 might be the D (5 bases). The CDR3 is 15 amino acids. CDR1 is SGHRS, CDR2 YFSETQ, per germline. V lost 4 bases and J 0 bases, leaving 14 bases between the germline ends. The CDR3 nucleotides are TGCGCCAGCAGCCCCCCGGGTGGGAGCTCCTACGAGCAGTACTTC. Amino acid sequence: CASSPPGGSSYEQYF.

The V gene is TRBV5-8, the J gene TRBJ2-5, with D possibly being TRBD1 (6 bases). The CDR3 length is 15 residues. Per germline, CDR1 SGHTS and CDR2 YDEGEE. V shed 4 bases and J shed 3 bases, with 16 bases lying between them. The CDR3 protein is CASSTYRVREETQYF. CDR3 coding DNA: TGTGCCAGCAGCACATACAGGGTCCGAGAAGAGACCCAGTACTTC.

This clone appeared a few times. This specimen includes other DNA sequences encoding the same CDR3. The J gene is TRBJ1-2, the V gene TRBV19; a possible D gene is TRBD1 (6 bases). The CDR3 loop spans 14 amino acids. CDR1 is LNHDA, CDR2 SQIVND, per germline (reference sequence). The V and J ends lost 3 bases and 0 bases respectively, with 8 bases between them. The CDR3 is CASSIRQANYGYTF. The CDR3 DNA reads as TGTGCCAGTAGTATTAGACAGGCTAACTATGGCTACACCTTC.

This chain uses TRBV15 with TRBJ2-3, with unresolved D. In germline, CDR1 is LNHNV, CDR2 YYDKDF (reference sequence). This CDR3 is 13 amino acids long. Trimming took off 6 bases at V and 4 bases at J, with 11 bases between the two ends. CDR3 in DNA: TGTGCCACCAGTCCCCGGTTGGCAGATACGCAGTATTTT. This translates into CATSPRLADTQYF.

The rearrangement links TRBV30 to TRBJ2-3; TRBD1 matches at 7 bases. This CDR3 has 16 amino acids. The ends lost 3 bases at V and 1 base at J; junction bases unmatched: 10. From germline, CDR1 is GTSNPN and CDR2 SVGIG (reference sequence). CDR3 region: CAWSGLRQGRTDTQYF. For the CDR3, the DNA is TGTGCCTGGAGCGGCCTTCGACAGGGTCGCACAGATACGCAGTATTTT.